The entry that follows covers one TCR beta chain sequence. This sample was taken from a study of blood T cell repertoires in COVID-19. Germline V CDR1 and CDR2: MGHRA, YSYEKL. V lost 1 base and J lost 3; bases outside the gene matches: 7. This CDR3 region has 16 residues. The authors' processing: For nucleated cells, counts were estimated from reference gene primer amplification. TCRdb's copy holds only in-frame clones and misses some; the assay was immunoSEQ multiplex PCR. The V and J calls and clone size are taken from that table; D and trimming were inferred from the DNA. The data contain about 280,000 clones, approximately 88% of them singletons.

Sequencing input: peripheral blood. The clonotype originates from a man aged 18 to 35 with active or convalescent COVID-19. The rearrangement links TRBV4-1 to TRBJ2-5, with TRBD1 matching over 8 bases. CDR3 protein: CASSQVNRGEEETQYF. The CDR3, as DNA: TGCGCCAGCAGCCAAGTCAACAGGGGGGAGGAAGAGACCCAGTACTTC.